This is a list of T cell receptor beta chains from one sample in a study of technical replicates of blood from a handful of donors. Profiling relied on immunoSEQ multiplex PCR, and the TCRdb table lists in-frame clones only, not all of them. The data show approximately 93,000 clones, around 94% seen once. Material: T cells isolated from PBMCs. Every receptor here comes from a human donor in good health. The CDR3 runs from the conserved cysteine through the conserved F or W. Each record gives: V gene, J gene, CDR3 length, CDR3 protein.

v_gene: TRBV7-9
j_gene: TRBJ2-7
len: 12
CDR3aa: CASGLAANEQYF

v_gene: TRBV13
j_gene: TRBJ2-3
len: 17
CDR3aa: CASSLPLAGDPTDTQYF

v_gene: TRBV4-1
j_gene: TRBJ2-3
len: 18
CDR3aa: CASQKAGLAGVLTDTQYF

v_gene: TRBV2
j_gene: TRBJ2-1
len: 15
CDR3aa: CASSWTSGGGREQFF

v_gene: TRBV6-1
j_gene: TRBJ1-1
len: 14
CDR3aa: CASRPGQGIAEAFF

v_gene: TRBV19
j_gene: TRBJ2-3
len: 17
CDR3aa: CASSMGPISVHTDTQYF

v_gene: TRBV5-4
j_gene: TRBJ1-6
len: 18
CDR3aa: CAIKDRDSKSSYNSPLHF

v_gene: TRBV27
j_gene: TRBJ1-4
len: 21
CDR3aa: CASSEITVGTGGGLVLEKLFF

v_gene: TRBV19
j_gene: TRBJ1-5
len: 15
CDR3aa: CASRDRDDSNQPQHF

v_gene: TRBV2
j_gene: TRBJ2-5
len: 13
CDR3aa: CASSRDGEETQYF

v_gene: TRBV2
j_gene: TRBJ2-2
len: 15
CDR3aa: CAITSGRGATGELFF

v_gene: TRBV9
j_gene: TRBJ2-3
len: 16
CDR3aa: CASSVGGGWGTDTQYF

v_gene: TRBV2
j_gene: TRBJ2-5
len: 14
CDR3aa: CASTGHSREETQYF

v_gene: TRBV30
j_gene: TRBJ1-2
len: 13
CDR3aa: CAWSLGEAGGYTF

v_gene: TRBV5-4
j_gene: TRBJ2-1
len: 16
CDR3aa: CASSLGRERSYNEQFF

v_gene: TRBV6-5
j_gene: TRBJ2-1
len: 15
CDR3aa: CASSGPTRGNNEQFF

v_gene: TRBV4-2
j_gene: TRBJ2-5
len: 15
CDR3aa: CASSRRGEDSETQYF

v_gene: TRBV6-8
j_gene: TRBJ2-3
len: 17
CDR3aa: CASSWVAGRKKRDTQYF

v_gene: TRBV30
j_gene: TRBJ1-2
len: 12
CDR3aa: CAWSVPQAFYTF

v_gene: TRBV9
j_gene: TRBJ2-7
len: 13
CDR3aa: CASSRDPFYEQYF

v_gene: TRBV4-1
j_gene: TRBJ1-5
len: 14
CDR3aa: CASRPTGFNQPQHF

v_gene: TRBV2
j_gene: TRBJ1-1
len: 16
CDR3aa: CASSHIPGQRYTEAFF

v_gene: TRBV5-1
j_gene: TRBJ2-3
len: 11
CDR3aa: CASSAADTQYF

v_gene: TRBV11-2
j_gene: TRBJ2-3
len: 16
CDR3aa: CASSLYTGLLRDTQYF

v_gene: TRBV5-1
j_gene: TRBJ2-7
len: 14
CDR3aa: CASSLNFGGYEQYF

v_gene: TRBV4-1
j_gene: TRBJ2-2
len: 13
CDR3aa: CASSQAQTGELFF

v_gene: TRBV15
j_gene: TRBJ2-7
len: 14
CDR3aa: CATSAGGARYEQYF

v_gene: TRBV4-1
j_gene: TRBJ2-7
len: 14
CDR3aa: CASRLAVTSYEQYF

v_gene: TRBV7-9
j_gene: TRBJ2-3
len: 18
CDR3aa: CASSSPFSPGGETDTQYF

v_gene: TRBV18
j_gene: TRBJ2-7
len: 16
CDR3aa: CASSHSESSLSYEQYF

v_gene: TRBV6-1
j_gene: TRBJ2-7
len: 15
CDR3aa: CASRPGLAGTYEQYF

v_gene: TRBV9
j_gene: TRBJ2-7
len: 15
CDR3aa: CASSLGGPEVYEQYF

v_gene: TRBV5-1
j_gene: TRBJ1-1
len: 13
CDR3aa: CASSLGQNERAFF